Listed here are 7 T cell receptor beta chains from one sample, sequenced in a study of PD-L1 blockade in urothelial cancer. Some clones are missing from TCRdb's copy, which holds only in-frame ones; the method was immunoSEQ multiplex PCR. The data contain approximately 40,000 clones, around nine tenths of them singletons. Specified time point: peripheral blood 6 weeks after treatment start. The source material was PBMCs, sampled around atezolizumab (anti-PD-L1) treatment. The receptors were sampled from a man in his sixties with urothelial cancer.

This chain links TRBV7-3 with TRBJ2-1; 9 bases match TRBD2. The V gene's germline CDR1 is SGHTA and CDR2 FQGTGA. Unmatched junction bases numbered 3, after V lost 5 bases and J lost 7 bases. The CDR3 covers 13 residues. DNA of the CDR3: TGTGCCAGCAGCCGGCGGGGGGGGAATGAGCAGTTCTTC. Translated, it gives CASSRRGGNEQFF. Full variable domain (rest looked up from reference TRBV7-3 and TRBJ2-1): GAGVSQTPSNKVTEKGKYVELRCDPISGHTALYWYRQSLGQGPEFLIYFQGTGAADDSGLPNDRFFAVRPEGSVSTLKIQRTERGDSAVYLCASSRRGGNEQFFGPGTRLTVL.

The rearrangement joins TRBV6-5 to TRBJ2-7; TRBD1 aligns across 8 bases. This CDR3 is built from 15 residues. Trimming at V came to 1 base and at J to 3 bases, leaving 5 bases not matched to a gene. Germline values: CDR1 MNHEY, CDR2 SVGAGI. CDR3 loop: CASSYWGTGNYEQYF. The CDR3 nucleotides are TGTGCCAGCAGTTACTGGGGGACAGGTAACTACGAGCAGTACTTC.

The rearrangement joins TRBV5-4 to TRBJ1-2, with D hard to call. V lost 0 bases, J lost 7 bases, and 16 bases lay in between. The CDR3 is 15 amino acids. Germline V gene sequence: CDR1 SGHNT, CDR2 YYREEE (reference sequence). The CDR3 DNA follows: TGTGCCAGCAGCTTGGCGGGAGGCCTTAGAGGTGGCTACACCTTC. It translates to CASSLAGGLRGGYTF.

The gene calls are TRBV10-3 and TRBJ2-7; the D gene is possibly TRBD1 (6 bases). Germline V gives CDR1 ENHRY, CDR2 SYGVKD. This CDR3 is 12 amino acids long. V lost 6 bases to trimming and J lost 3 bases, with 9 bases between them. CDR3 nucleotides: TGTGCCATCAGGGACAGTGACTACGAGCAGTACTTC. As protein: CAIRDSDYEQYF.

This clone has a handful of counts. The V gene is TRBV27, the J gene TRBJ1-1; D uncertain. This CDR3 region has 13 residues. The V gene's germline CDR1 is MNHEY and CDR2 SMNVEV (reference sequence). V lost 4 bases, J lost 0 bases, and 6 bases lay in between. The CDR3 protein is CASSSLLNTEAFF. The CDR3 nucleotides read TGTGCCAGCAGTTCACTTCTGAACACTGAAGCTTTCTTT.

This chain joins TRBV7-2 and TRBJ2-5; 9 bases match TRBD1. CDR1 SGHTA and CDR2 FQGNSA come from the germline V gene. The V segment lost 5 bases and the J segment 5 bases; nucleotides outside the gene matches: 9. CDR3 size: 15 residues. The DNA for the CDR3 is TGTGCCAGCAGCCCACGGACAGGGGCTCACGAGACCCAGTACTTC. Translation: CASSPRTGAHETQYF. Full variable domain (missing parts from reference TRBV7-2 and TRBJ2-5): GAGVSQSPSNKVTEKGKDVELRCDPISGHTALYWYRQSLGQGLEFLIYFQGNSAPDKSGLPSDRFSAERTGGSVSTLTIQRTQQEDSAVYLCASSPRTGAHETQYFGPGTRLLVL.

This clone has more than one count but fewer than ten. The chain recombines TRBV7-9 with TRBJ1-2; the match to TRBD1 covers 8 bases. Germline V gene data show CDR1 as SEHNR and CDR2 as FQNEAQ (reference sequence). The CDR3 totals 15 residues. V was clipped by 2 bases and J by 4 bases; unmatched bases: 6. CDR3 protein: CASSLLGQGIYGYTF. CDR3 bases: TGTGCCAGCAGCTTATTAGGACAGGGTATCTATGGCTACACCTTC.